A selection of T cell receptor beta chains follows, all from one sample in a study of siplizumab effects on memory and regulatory T cells. Method: immunoSEQ multiplex PCR; TCRdb's copy keeps in-frame clones and lacks some. The table shows about 110,000 clones, with 90% to 95% occurring only once. What was sequenced was Tregs sorted from blood. The receptors shown here come from a human donor in good health. Each CDR3 is given with its conserved first and last residue. The D gene is left open where the match is weak. Not every row has a clone size; where given, it reads once, few, many or a size class.

CDR3aa,CDR3nt,v_gene,d_gene,abundance,j_gene
CASSFSGGNEQFF,TGTGCCAGCAGCTTTTCGGGGGGAAATGAGCAGTTCTTC,TRBV11-2,TRBD2,-,TRBJ2-1
CASSPILAGRGNEKLFF,TGTGCCAGCTCACCAATCTTGGCGGGTAGGGGAAATGAAAAACTGTTTTTT,TRBV18,-,-,TRBJ1-4
CAGYGYTF,TGTGCTGGCTATGGCTACACCTTC,TRBV7-6,-,once,TRBJ1-2
CASSLERGSISNEQFF,TGTGCCAGCAGCTTAGAGCGCGGGAGCATAAGTAATGAGCAGTTCTTC,TRBV7-8,TRBD2,-,TRBJ2-1
CASSVGQGRNQPQHF,TGTGCCAGCAGCGTAGGTCAGGGGAGGAATCAGCCCCAGCATTTT,TRBV9,-,-,TRBJ1-5
CASSGGTGANQPQHF,TGTGCCAGCAGCGGCGGGACGGGAGCGAATCAGCCCCAGCATTTT,TRBV5-6,-,-,TRBJ1-5
CSVESLRRNTEAFF,TGCAGCGTTGAGTCCTTGCGCCGGAACACTGAAGCTTTCTTT,TRBV29-1,-,-,TRBJ1-1
CASSEGLYGYTF,TGTGCCAGCAGTGAGGGTCTCTATGGCTACACCTTC,TRBV2,-,-,TRBJ1-2
CASSLGGTGYEQYF,TGTGCCAGCAGCTTAGGGGGTACGGGCTACGAGCAGTACTTC,TRBV7-9,-,-,TRBJ2-7
CASSSERENQYF,TGTGCCAGCAGCTCGGAGCGGGAGAATCAGTATTTT,TRBV5-6,TRBD2,-,TRBJ2-3
CASSLQTPTQYF,TGTGCCAGCAGCCTTCAGACACCGACCCAGTACTTC,TRBV7-6,-,-,TRBJ2-5
CASSFPRQDNEQFF,TGCGCCAGCAGCTTCCCCCGACAGGACAATGAGCAGTTCTTC,TRBV5-1,-,-,TRBJ2-1
CASSWGGREEQFF,TGCGCCAGCAGCTGGGGCGGGCGGGAGGAGCAGTTCTTC,TRBV5-1,TRBD2,-,TRBJ2-1
CASSPLGTPSTDTQYF,TGTGCCAGCTCACCATTGGGGACCCCTAGCACAGATACGCAGTATTTT,TRBV18,-,-,TRBJ2-3
CASSFGDNGGYTF,TGCGCCAGCAGCTTTGGGGACAACGGTGGCTACACCTTC,TRBV5-1,-,-,TRBJ1-2
CAWSSPATQYF,TGTGCCTGGAGTTCCCCTGCCACGCAGTATTTT,TRBV30,-,-,TRBJ2-3
CASSLLYRLAGAIEQFF,TGTGCCAGCAGCTTATTGTATCGGCTAGCGGGAGCAATTGAGCAGTTCTTC,TRBV7-2,TRBD2,-,TRBJ2-1
CASSLVSGPYNEQFF,TGTGCCAGCAGCTTAGTCAGCGGCCCCTACAATGAGCAGTTCTTC,TRBV7-6,-,-,TRBJ2-1
CASSSDFPGTGELFF,TGCGCCAGCAGCTCGGACTTCCCAGGAACCGGGGAGCTGTTTTTT,TRBV5-1,-,-,TRBJ2-2
CASSTEGWGANVLTF,TGTGCCAGCAGCACCGAGGGCTGGGGGGCCAACGTCCTGACTTTC,TRBV7-9,-,-,TRBJ2-6
CASSFQGSGNTIYF,TGTGCCAGCAGCTTCCAGGGTTCCGGAAACACCATATATTTT,TRBV7-8,-,once,TRBJ1-3
CASSFLGVNTEAFF,TGTGCCAGCAGCTTTTTGGGGGTCAACACTGAAGCTTTCTTT,TRBV7-6,-,-,TRBJ1-1
CASGSRGQETQYF,TGTGCTAGTGGTTCTCGGGGCCAAGAGACCCAGTACTTC,TRBV12-5,-,-,TRBJ2-5
CASSYEPGRDGELFF,TGTGCCAGCTCATATGAACCGGGCCGGGACGGGGAGCTGTTTTTT,TRBV18,-,-,TRBJ2-2
CASSPPSGSGARETQYF,TGTGCCAGCTCACCACCCTCAGGCAGCGGGGCGAGGGAGACCCAGTACTTC,TRBV18,TRBD2,-,TRBJ2-5
CATSRDLEAAGYEQYF,TGTGCCACCAGCAGAGATCTTGAAGCCGCTGGTTACGAGCAGTACTTC,TRBV15,-,-,TRBJ2-7
CASSLGTGVGNTIYF,TGCGCCAGCAGCCTAGGGACAGGGGTCGGAAACACCATATATTTT,TRBV5-1,TRBD1,-,TRBJ1-3
CASSSRQGGQPQHF,TGTGCCAGCAGTTCCCGACAGGGGGGTCAGCCCCAGCATTTT,TRBV6-6,TRBD1,once,TRBJ1-5
CAYGSNTEAFF,TGTGCCTACGGTTCAAACACTGAAGCTTTCTTT,TRBV30,-,few,TRBJ1-1
CASSWGQSSYEQYF,TGTGCCAGCAGTTGGGGACAGTCCTCCTACGAGCAGTACTTC,TRBV6-5,TRBD1,once,TRBJ2-7
CASSQDGLDKLFF,TGTGCCAGCAGCCAAGATGGGTTAGACAAACTGTTTTTT,TRBV4-2,-,-,TRBJ1-4
CASSRLAGEYNEQFF,TGCGCCAGCAGCAGGCTAGCGGGAGAATACAATGAGCAGTTCTTC,TRBV5-1,TRBD2,-,TRBJ2-1
CSVEIGRSYEQYF,TGCAGCGTTGAGATCGGAAGATCCTACGAGCAGTACTTC,TRBV29-1,-,-,TRBJ2-7
CASSSRLAGMNGGELFF,TGTGCCAGCAGCTCCAGACTAGCGGGAATGAACGGCGGGGAGCTGTTTTTT,TRBV7-3,TRBD2,-,TRBJ2-2
CASSFNRANGYTF,TGTGCCAGCAGTTTCAACAGGGCTAATGGCTACACCTTC,TRBV27,-,-,TRBJ1-2
CASSLARTTEAFF,TGTGCCAGCAGTCTGGCGCGAACCACTGAAGCTTTCTTT,TRBV25-1,-,-,TRBJ1-1
CASSLDGSSGNTIYF,TGTGCCAGCAGCTTAGACGGGAGCTCTGGAAACACCATATATTTT,TRBV11-3,-,-,TRBJ1-3
CASSEAYGGGTNQPQHF,TGTGCCAGCAGTGAAGCTTACGGGGGGGGTACCAATCAGCCCCAGCATTTT,TRBV6-1,-,once,TRBJ1-5
CASSPSGGAGNTIYF,TGCGCCAGCAGCCCCTCTGGGGGGGCTGGAAACACCATATATTTT,TRBV5-1,-,-,TRBJ1-3
CASSVDGVYGYTF,TGTGCCAGCAGTGTGGACGGAGTCTATGGCTACACCTTC,TRBV6-1,-,-,TRBJ1-2
CASSAQGAHLRETQYF,TGTGCCAGCAGCGCCCAGGGGGCGCATCTTCGAGAGACCCAGTACTTC,TRBV7-9,TRBD1,-,TRBJ2-5
CASARDRAYTGELFF,TGTGCTAGTGCTAGGGACAGGGCCTACACCGGGGAGCTGTTTTTT,TRBV12-5,TRBD1,once,TRBJ2-2
CASSLVGTGNSPLHF,TGTGCCAGCAGTTTAGTGGGGACAGGGAATTCACCCCTCCACTTT,TRBV27,TRBD1,-,TRBJ1-6
CASSLDGNNEQFF,TGTGCCAGCAGTTTGGACGGAAACAATGAGCAGTTCTTC,TRBV6-1,-,-,TRBJ2-1
CASSLAWRGSGEQFF,TGTGCCAGCAGCTTAGCCTGGAGGGGTTCGGGTGAGCAGTTCTTC,TRBV11-3,-,-,TRBJ2-1
CASSTPGRPGEQFF,TGTGCCAGTAGTACGCCCGGACGCCCCGGTGAGCAGTTCTTC,TRBV19,-,-,TRBJ2-1
CASSQDLARGQYF,TGCGCCAGCAGCCAGGATCTAGCCAGGGGGCAGTACTTC,TRBV4-1,-,-,TRBJ2-7
CASSRRTGVYSGANVLTF,TGTGCCAGCAGCCGCCGGACAGGGGTTTACTCTGGGGCCAACGTCCTGACTTTC,TRBV14,TRBD1,-,TRBJ2-6
CASSPRLLDTDEQYF,TGTGCCAGCAGCCCGAGGCTTCTGGACACCGACGAGCAGTACTTC,TRBV9,-,-,TRBJ2-7
CAISDPGGRVDTQYF,TGTGCCATCAGTGATCCCGGCGGGAGGGTAGATACGCAGTATTTT,TRBV10-3,TRBD2,-,TRBJ2-3
CASSPAGLSTDTQYF,TGTGCCAGCAGCCCTGCAGGGTTAAGCACAGATACGCAGTATTTT,TRBV11-2,-,-,TRBJ2-3
CASSLAGAGSTDTQYF,TGTGCCAGCAGCTTAGCAGGCGCGGGGAGCACAGATACGCAGTATTTT,TRBV11-2,-,-,TRBJ2-3